A selection of T cell receptor beta chains follows, all from one sample in a study of early T cells in non-severe SARS-CoV-2 infection. TCRdb re-called the 5' RACE reads with MiXCR, one entry per CDR3 protein. The sample yields just over 65,000 distinct CDR3 sequences, around 13% seen once. The sample taken for sequencing was whole blood. The origin of the receptors is an adult who was a healthcare worker with PCR-confirmed SARS-CoV-2 infection or an uninfected control (not recorded which). Each CDR3 is given with its conserved first and last residue. Each record gives: clone size, J gene, V gene, D gene, CDR3 protein, CDR3 DNA. A D gene is named only where the DNA matches it firmly. Size is stated for part of the rows, as once, few or many counts, or as a class when the clone is expanded.

many,TRBJ2-1,TRBV7-8,-,CASSLPLHEQFF,TGTGCCAGCAGCTTACCGCTGCATGAGCAGTTCTTC
few,TRBJ2-6,TRBV28,-,CASSSGQHSGANVLTF,TGTGCCAGCAGTTCCGGACAGCACTCTGGGGCCAACGTCCTGACTTTC
many,TRBJ2-1,TRBV9,-,CASSVEVAVGKRAPIHEQFF,TGTGCCAGCAGCGTAGAGGTAGCAGTCGGAAAGCGAGCTCCTATACATGAGCAGTTCTTC
many,TRBJ2-5,TRBV7-8,-,CASSLDRGETQYF,TGTGCCAGCAGCTTAGACCGGGGAGAGACCCAGTACTTC
-,TRBJ2-7,TRBV7-9,-,CASSLALVATYEQYF,TGTGCCAGCAGCTTAGCGTTGGTAGCCACCTACGAGCAGTACTTC
-,TRBJ1-1,TRBV5-4,-,CASSLGTRNTEAFF,TGTGCCAGCAGCTTGGGGACGAGGAACACTGAAGCTTTCTTT
few,TRBJ1-5,TRBV18,-,CASSPRRGNSNQPQHF,TGTGCCAGCTCACCTAGAAGGGGAAATAGCAATCAGCCCCAGCATTTT
-,TRBJ1-1,TRBV5-1,-,CASSSSRGNTEAFF,TGCGCCAGCAGCTCGAGTCGGGGGAACACTGAAGCTTTCTTT
few,TRBJ1-2,TRBV28,TRBD1,CARRRTGYNYGYTF,TGTGCCAGACGCAGGACAGGATATAACTATGGCTACACCTTC
few,TRBJ2-6,TRBV4-3,TRBD1,CASSQPTGTGSGANVLTF,TGCGCCAGCAGCCAACCTACCGGGACAGGGTCTGGGGCCAACGTCCTGACTTTC
-,TRBJ2-1,TRBV9,TRBD1,CASSVEGQSSYNEQFF,TGTGCCAGCAGCGTAGAGGGACAGAGCTCCTACAATGAGCAGTTCTTC
many,TRBJ1-5,TRBV29-1,TRBD1,CSVRLTGNFGNQPQHF,TGCAGCGTCCGACTGACAGGGAATTTTGGAAATCAGCCCCAGCATTTT
few,TRBJ2-7,TRBV6-2/TRBV6-3,-,CASSVGAYEQYF,TGTGCCAGCAGTGTCGGGGCCTACGAGCAGTACTTC
-,TRBJ2-3,TRBV7-2,-,CASSLRPADTQYF,TGTGCCAGCAGCTTAAGGCCAGCAGATACGCAGTATTTT
few,TRBJ2-7,TRBV24-1,-,CATRGGPNYEQYF,TGTGCCACCCGAGGAGGGCCGAACTACGAGCAGTACTTC
-,TRBJ2-2,TRBV12-3/TRBV12-4,-,CASSLLRDFNSPTGELFF,TGTGCCAGCAGTTTATTGAGAGATTTCAACTCTCCTACCGGGGAGCTGTTTTTT
few,TRBJ2-1,TRBV18,TRBD2,CASSPGTSGSNEQFF,TGTGCCAGCTCACCTGGGACTAGCGGGAGTAATGAGCAGTTCTTC
medium-sized,TRBJ2-1,TRBV2,TRBD1,CASSEQGVKDEQFF,TGTGCCAGCAGCGAACAGGGGGTCAAGGATGAGCAGTTCTTC
few,TRBJ1-1,TRBV6-6,-,CASCIRPADTEAFF,TGTGCCAGCTGCATTCGACCTGCTGATACTGAAGCTTTCTTT
-,TRBJ2-7,TRBV7-2,-,CASSLKTGDYEQYF,TGTGCCAGCAGCCTAAAGACGGGGGACTACGAGCAGTACTTC
many,TRBJ2-7,TRBV29-1,-,CSVFAGPGDGQYF,TGCAGCGTTTTTGCCGGACCGGGGGACGGGCAGTACTTC
few,TRBJ2-1,TRBV4-1,TRBD2,CASSQVSGRASPYNEQFF,TGCGCCAGCAGCCAAGTATCCGGGAGGGCCTCCCCCTACAATGAGCAGTTCTTC
-,TRBJ2-7,TRBV9,TRBD2,CASSVGGTRDEQYF,TGTGCCAGCAGCGTAGGGGGGACTAGAGACGAGCAGTACTTC
medium-sized,TRBJ2-1,TRBV7-8,-,CASSYGGLGNEQFF,TGTGCCAGCAGCTACGGGGGACTGGGCAATGAGCAGTTCTTC
few,TRBJ2-1,TRBV27,TRBD1,CASPPRTGRFDEQFF,TGTGCCAGCCCTCCAAGGACAGGGAGATTCGATGAGCAGTTCTTC
many,TRBJ2-3,TRBV12-3/TRBV12-4,TRBD2,CASSLLARGMERFTDTQYF,TGTGCCAGCAGTTTATTGGCGCGGGGGATGGAACGATTCACAGATACGCAGTATTTT
-,TRBJ2-3,TRBV28,TRBD2,CASSSFPPLAGGTDTQYF,TGTGCCAGCAGTTCATTCCCTCCTCTAGCGGGAGGGACAGATACGCAGTATTTT
many,TRBJ2-7,TRBV20-1,-,CSARPGNPYEQYF,TGCAGTGCGCGCCCGGGAAACCCCTACGAGCAGTACTTC
many,TRBJ2-3,TRBV19,TRBD2,CATGLAGRSDTQYF,TGTGCCACGGGACTAGCGGGAAGGTCAGATACGCAGTATTTT
few,TRBJ1-5,TRBV28,-,CASSRDQWNQPQHF,TGTGCCAGCAGTCGGGACCAGTGGAATCAGCCCCAGCATTTT
-,TRBJ2-7,TRBV2,-,CASGLKSSYEQYF,TGTGCCAGCGGCTTAAAAAGCTCCTACGAGCAGTACTTC
many,TRBJ2-1,TRBV9,TRBD2,CASSLGPTSGEQFF,TGTGCCAGCAGCCTCGGCCCGACTAGCGGGGAGCAGTTCTTC
-,TRBJ2-1,TRBV7-8,TRBD1,CASSFRTGGSYNEQFF,TGTGCCAGCAGCTTTCGGACAGGGGGCTCTTACAATGAGCAGTTCTTC
-,TRBJ2-3,TRBV15,TRBD1,CATSGRTGGWLDTQYF,TGTGCCACCAGCGGGAGGACAGGGGGCTGGTTAGATACGCAGTATTTT
many,TRBJ1-4,TRBV20-1,-,CSARRAEKLFF,TGCAGTGCTAGGAGGGCGGAAAAACTGTTTTTT
many,TRBJ2-3,TRBV4-3,TRBD2,CASSQDGLEHDTQYF,TGCGCCAGCAGCCAAGACGGACTAGAGCACGATACGCAGTATTTT
-,TRBJ1-1,TRBV27,-,CASRLQGGGTEAFF,TGTGCCAGCAGGCTACAGGGCGGGGGCACTGAAGCTTTCTTT
few,TRBJ2-3,TRBV7-6,-,CASSLGGRGTDTQYF,TGTGCCAGCAGCTTAGGCGGAAGAGGCACAGATACGCAGTATTTT
few,TRBJ1-1,TRBV28,-,CASSPIRTEAFF,TGTGCCAGCAGTCCTATTCGCACTGAAGCTTTCTTT
few,TRBJ1-2,TRBV7-9,TRBD1,CASSLQGGGSGGYTF,TGTGCCAGCAGCCTCCAGGGGGGCGGATCTGGTGGCTACACCTTC
-,TRBJ2-7,TRBV14,-,CASSQGPGSSYEQYF,TGTGCCAGCAGCCAAGGGCCAGGGAGCTCCTACGAGCAGTACTTC
many,TRBJ1-1,TRBV29-1,-,CSVEDVRGHPNTEAFF,TGCAGCGTTGAGGATGTTAGGGGACACCCGAACACTGAAGCTTTCTTT
many,TRBJ1-5,TRBV28,-,CASSLLFGGGFQPQHF,TGTGCCAGCAGTTTGCTATTCGGGGGCGGTTTTCAGCCCCAGCATTTT
-,TRBJ2-2,TRBV5-1,-,CASSYNTGELFF,TGCGCCAGCAGCTACAACACCGGGGAGCTGTTTTTT
few,TRBJ2-7,TRBV7-8,-,CASSLRDGPLYEQYF,TGTGCCAGCAGCTTAAGGGACGGCCCCCTCTACGAGCAGTACTTC
many,TRBJ2-3,TRBV24-1,-,CATSVPGPSTDTQYF,TGTGCCACCAGTGTCCCGGGACCTAGCACAGATACGCAGTATTTT
-,TRBJ2-3,TRBV6-5,TRBD2,CASSPIAGGTDTQYF,TGTGCCAGCAGCCCCATAGCGGGAGGCACAGATACGCAGTATTTT
few,TRBJ1-5,TRBV30,-,CAWSESFNQPQHF,TGTGCCTGGAGTGAGTCCTTCAATCAGCCCCAGCATTTT
many,TRBJ2-1,TRBV7-8,TRBD2,CASSLGASGTYNEQFF,TGTGCCAGCAGCTTAGGGGCTAGCGGGACGTACAATGAGCAGTTCTTC